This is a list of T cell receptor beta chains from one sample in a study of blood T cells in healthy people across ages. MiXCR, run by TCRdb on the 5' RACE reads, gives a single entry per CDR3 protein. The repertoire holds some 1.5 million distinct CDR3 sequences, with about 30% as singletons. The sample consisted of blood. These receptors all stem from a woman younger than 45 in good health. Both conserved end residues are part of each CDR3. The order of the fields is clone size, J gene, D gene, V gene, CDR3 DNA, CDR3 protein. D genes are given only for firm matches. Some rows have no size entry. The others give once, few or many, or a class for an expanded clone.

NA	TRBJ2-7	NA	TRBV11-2	TGTGCCAGCAGCCCCACGACCGGGGCAGGCTACGAGCAGTACTTC	CASSPTTGAGYEQYF
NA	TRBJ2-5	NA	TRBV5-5	TGTGCCAGCAGCCTGGGCAGGGCTGGAGAGGCCCAGTACTTC	CASSLGRAGEAQYF
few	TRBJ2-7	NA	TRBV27	TGTGCCAGCAGTTTTAGGCAGGCTGGCTACGAGCAGTACTTC	CASSFRQAGYEQYF
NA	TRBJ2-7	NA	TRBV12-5	TGTGCTAGTGGTTTGGCTCTGACGGTGGGAGAGCAGTACTTC	CASGLALTVGEQYF
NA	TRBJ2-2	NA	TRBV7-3	TGTGTCAGCAGCGCCCCGGGTCCAGCTCGGAACACCGGGGAGCTGTTTTTT	CVSSAPGPARNTGELFF
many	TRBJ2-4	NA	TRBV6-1	TGTGCCAGCAGTGAAGACGTACTGTCTCTAGCCAAAAACATTCAGTACTTC	CASSEDVLSLAKNIQYF
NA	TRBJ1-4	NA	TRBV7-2	TGTGCCAGCAGCTTAGCCGGGATCGAAAAACTGTTTTTT	CASSLAGIEKLFF
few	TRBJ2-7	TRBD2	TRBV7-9	TGTGCCAGCAGCTTAGCGGGTAGCGGGAGGCCCTCCTACGAGCAGTACTTC	CASSLAGSGRPSYEQYF
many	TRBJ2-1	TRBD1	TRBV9	TGCGCCAGCAGCACGGACAGGGGACCCTACAATGAGCAGTTCTTC	CASSTDRGPYNEQFF
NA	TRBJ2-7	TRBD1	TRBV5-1	TGCGCCAGCAGCCGCAGGGGGACAGGGGAAGGCGAGCAGTACTTC	CASSRRGTGEGEQYF
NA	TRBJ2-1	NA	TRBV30	TGTGCCTGGAGGAAAGGGGTACGTGAGCAGTTCTTC	CAWRKGVREQFF
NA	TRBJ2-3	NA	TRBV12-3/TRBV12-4	TGTGCCAGTCAAAGGGACGATACGCAGTATTTT	CASQRDDTQYF
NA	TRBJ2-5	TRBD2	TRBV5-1	TGCGCCAGCAGCCGTACTAGCGGGAGGTACCAAGAGACCCAGTACTTC	CASSRTSGRYQETQYF
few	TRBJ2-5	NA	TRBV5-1	TGCGCCAGCGGCGGGGACCAGGTGGCTATCGAGACCCAGTACTTC	CASGGDQVAIETQYF
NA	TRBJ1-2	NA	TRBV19	TGTGCCAGTAGTATAGAATGGACGTCGCGGCGCCACACCTTC	CASSIEWTSRRHTF
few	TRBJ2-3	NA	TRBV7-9	TGTGCCAGCAGCGCCCGGGACTCGACCATCACGCAGTATTTT	CASSARDSTITQYF
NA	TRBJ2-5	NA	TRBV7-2	TGTGCCAGCAGCTCCACTAGGAGAAAGACCCAGTACTTC	CASSSTRRKTQYF
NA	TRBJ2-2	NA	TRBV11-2	TGTGCCAGCAGCTTGGGACCGGCGGGAACCAACACCGGGGAGCTGTTTTTT	CASSLGPAGTNTGELFF
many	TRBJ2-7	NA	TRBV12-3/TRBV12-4	TGTGCCAGCAGTTTAATACTCCTCTACGAGCAGTACTTC	CASSLILLYEQYF
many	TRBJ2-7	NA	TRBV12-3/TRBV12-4	TGTGCCAGCAGCTTTATCCTTCGGGCCGAGCAGTACTTC	CASSFILRAEQYF
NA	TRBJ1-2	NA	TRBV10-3	TGTGCCATCAGTGCAGGTCCCACTAACTATGGCTACACCTTC	CAISAGPTNYGYTF
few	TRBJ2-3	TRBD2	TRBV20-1	TGCAGTGCGGTGGGACTACTCACAGATACGCAGTATTTT	CSAVGLLTDTQYF
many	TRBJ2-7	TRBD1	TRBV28	TGTGCCAGCAGTTTCCGAGACAGGGCCTACGAGCAGTACTTC	CASSFRDRAYEQYF
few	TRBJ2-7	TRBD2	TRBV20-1	TGCAGTGCTCTACTAGCGGGAGTCGACGAGCAGTACTTC	CSALLAGVDEQYF
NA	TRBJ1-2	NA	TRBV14	TGTGCCAGCAGCCGAGATTTACGCTCTGGCTACACCTTC	CASSRDLRSGYTF
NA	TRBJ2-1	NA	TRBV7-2	TGTGCCAGCAGCTCCAGGTGGGGATATGATGAGCAGTTCTTC	CASSSRWGYDEQFF
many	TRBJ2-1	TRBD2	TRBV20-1	TGCAGTGCCTCGGGACTAGCGGCCTACAATGAGCAGTTCTTC	CSASGLAAYNEQFF
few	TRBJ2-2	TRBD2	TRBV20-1	TGCAGTGCTAGAGCGATTGGGGCGGGAGAAGCCGGGGAGCTGTTTTTT	CSARAIGAGEAGELFF
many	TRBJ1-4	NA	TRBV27	TGTGCCAGCAGTTTACTTCGACACGCAACGACTAATGAAAAACTGTTTTTT	CASSLLRHATTNEKLFF
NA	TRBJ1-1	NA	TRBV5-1	TGCGCCAGCAGCTTGGGGACCGGAACCAGGGGCATGAACACTGAAGCTTTCTTT	CASSLGTGTRGMNTEAFF
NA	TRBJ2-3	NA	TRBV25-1	TGTGCCAGCAGTGACAACGGGGTTCCAGATACGCAGTATTTT	CASSDNGVPDTQYF
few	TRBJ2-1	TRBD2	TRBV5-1	TGCGCCAGCAGCATTGGGAATAGCGGGGGCTCCTACAATGAGCAGTTCTTC	CASSIGNSGGSYNEQFF
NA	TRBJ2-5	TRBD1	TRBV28	TGTGCCAGCAGTTTAGGTCCCAGGGGGCTTTTCGAGAAGACCCAGTACTTC	CASSLGPRGLFEKTQYF
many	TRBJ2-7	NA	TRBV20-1	TGCAGTGCTAGAGGCCAGGAGTCCTACGAGCAGTACTTC	CSARGQESYEQYF
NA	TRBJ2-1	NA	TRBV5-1	TGCGCCAGCAGCGGCGACCCAATGTACAATGAGCAGTTCTTC	CASSGDPMYNEQFF
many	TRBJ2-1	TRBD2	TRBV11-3	TGTGCCAGCAGCCGTCTAGCGGACAATGAGCAGTTCTTC	CASSRLADNEQFF
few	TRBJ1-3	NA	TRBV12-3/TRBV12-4	TGTGCCAGCAGTACGGCGTACTCTGGAAACACCATATATTTT	CASSTAYSGNTIYF
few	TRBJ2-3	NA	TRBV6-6	TGTGCCAGCAGTTACGGGGGGTCCGCCGGCACAGATACGCAGTATTTT	CASSYGGSAGTDTQYF
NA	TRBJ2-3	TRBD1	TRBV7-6	TGTGCCAGCAGCTTAGGGGACAGGGATTTTAATACGCAGTATTTT	CASSLGDRDFNTQYF
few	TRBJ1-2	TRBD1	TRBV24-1	TGTGCCACCAGTGAACGCACCGGGACAGGCACGTATGGCTACACCTTC	CATSERTGTGTYGYTF
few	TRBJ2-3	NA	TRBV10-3	TGTGCCATCAGTGACCCTGGGAGGCTACGCACAGATACGCAGTATTTT	CAISDPGRLRTDTQYF
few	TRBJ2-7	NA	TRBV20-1	TGCAGTGCTAGTCTTGGATCCTACGAGCAGTACTTC	CSASLGSYEQYF
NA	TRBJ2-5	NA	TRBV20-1	TGCAGTGCTAGATCTGATGGGGTAGAGACCCAGTACTTC	CSARSDGVETQYF
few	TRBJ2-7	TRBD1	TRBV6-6	TGTGCCAGCAGTTACGCCAGGGGGCGCGGGGACGAGCAGTACTTC	CASSYARGRGDEQYF
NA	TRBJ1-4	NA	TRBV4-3	TGCGCCAGCAGCCAAGATTGGGGAGGACGGATAGGAGAGGAGGAAAAACTGTTTTTT	CASSQDWGGRIGEEEKLFF
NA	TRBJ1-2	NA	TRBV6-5	TGTGCCAGCAGTTACTCGGGGAGGGAGATTTATGGCTACACCTTC	CASSYSGREIYGYTF
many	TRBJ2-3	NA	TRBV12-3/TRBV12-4	TGTGCCAGCAGAGAAGCGGAGAGCACAGATACGCAGTATTTT	CASREAESTDTQYF